The 17 T cell receptor beta chains presented below share a single source sample, sequenced in a study of memory CD4+ T cells and cytomegalovirus serostatus. Sequencing used immunoSEQ multiplex PCR; TCRdb keeps in-frame clones, though not all of them. Of roughly 64,000 clones listed, 60% to 80% are singletons. Single viable CD3+CD4+CD8-CD45RO+ cells were sorted as the memory CD4+ T cells. What was sequenced was memory CD4+ T cells from blood. The receptors stem from an adult in good health and CMV-seronegative.

The CDR3, as DNA: TGTGCCAGCAGCAGCGACAGGGTAGGGGAGACTGAAGCTTTCTTT. Its protein product is CASSSDRVGETEAFF. This chain links TRBV7-9 with TRBJ1-1; TRBD1 agrees at 7 bases. Trimming cost V 5 bases and J 5 bases; bases outside gene matches: 11. Germline assignment: CDR1 SEHNR and CDR2 FQNEAQ (reference sequence). CDR3 size: 15 residues.

The rearrangement joins TRBV11-1 to TRBJ1-1, with D possibly matching TRBD1 (6 bases). The germline V gene has CDR1 SGHAT and CDR2 FQDESV (reference sequence). V lost 5 bases to trimming and J lost 5 bases, with 18 bases between them. The CDR3 consists of 15 residues. The CDR3 region is CASSPAGGRYTEAFF. CDR3 nucleotides: TGTGCCAGCAGCCCGGCGGGGGGGCGGTATACTGAAGCTTTCTTT.

The J gene is TRBJ2-1, the V gene TRBV29-1; D call uncertain. The CDR3 has 13 residues. Trimming removed 7 bases at V and 0 bases at J, with 10 bases between. Germline CDR1 reads SQVTM; CDR2 reads ANQGSEA. CDR3 nucleotide sequence: TGCAGCGCCGACCCCAGCTCCTACAATGAGCAGTTCTTC. Translating it yields CSADPSSYNEQFF.

The chain uses TRBV7-3 and TRBJ2-3; no clear D. The CDR3 is made up of 13 amino acids. Looked up from germline, CDR1 is SGHTA and CDR2 is FQGTGA. Trimming took 0 bases from V and 5 from J, leaving 6 bases between them. The CDR3 nucleotides read TGTGCCAGCAGCTTAACTTTGCGAGATACGCAGTATTTT. It specifies CASSLTLRDTQYF.

This chain links TRBV6-5 with TRBJ2-3, with D tentatively TRBD2 (7 bases). V was trimmed by 6 bases and J by 3 bases, leaving 13 bases between them. This CDR3 spans 14 amino acids. Per germline, CDR1 MNHEY and CDR2 SVGAGI. CDR3 residues: CASRSGGQTDTQYF. In nucleotides, the CDR3 is TGTGCCAGCAGATCGGGGGGCCAAACAGATACGCAGTATTTT.

The chain employs TRBV7-2 and TRBJ1-5; possible D gene TRBD1, 6 bases. This CDR3 contains 16 residues. V was shortened by 5 bases and J by 3 bases, with 17 bases between the two germline ends. Germline CDR1 reads SGHTA; CDR2 reads FQGNSA. The CDR3 DNA follows: TGTGCCAGCAGCCCCTACCAGACAGGTTCCAATCAGCCCCAGCATTTT. Its protein is CASSPYQTGSNQPQHF.

The V call is TRBV19, the J call TRBJ1-4; weak D call: TRBD1 (6 bases). The CDR3 has 17 amino acids. Germline CDR1 is LNHDA and CDR2 is SQIVND (reference sequence). The V gene lost 5 bases and the J gene lost 8 bases, with 24 bases spanning the gap. CDR3 in DNA: TGTGCCAGTAGTCATGGGGGTTCCGGACAGTGGAACGAAAAACTGTTTTTT. It is translated as CASSHGGSGQWNEKLFF.

The gene calls are TRBV18 and TRBJ1-1; 7 bases line up with TRBD1. The CDR3 contains 15 residues. Germline assignment: CDR1 KGHSH and CDR2 LQKENI. V trimming: 1 base; J trimming: 1 base; junction bases outside the gene matches: 3. For the CDR3, the DNA is TGTGCCAGCTCACCACGACAGGGAGGGAACACTGAAGCTTTCTTT. This sequence encodes CASSPRQGGNTEAFF.

The chain combines TRBV4-2 with TRBJ1-5, with D tentatively TRBD1 (5 bases). The V end lost 0 bases, the J end lost 4 bases, and 13 bases lay between the germline ends. Germline loops: CDR1 LGHNA, CDR2 YNFKEQ. CDR3 length: 16 amino acids. CDR3 region: CASSQDQGAGNQPQHF. As DNA, the CDR3 is TGTGCCAGCAGCCAAGATCAAGGGGCTGGAAATCAGCCCCAGCATTTT.

V and J are TRBV7-9 and TRBJ2-7; D is unclear. Germline CDR1 reads SEHNR; CDR2 reads FQNEAQ (reference sequence). Trimming took 6 bases from V and 0 from J, leaving 15 bases between them. This CDR3 region has 15 residues. This CDR3 is CASSPRTAFSYEQYF. For the CDR3, the DNA is TGTGCCAGCAGTCCCAGGACGGCTTTCTCCTACGAGCAGTACTTC.

This clone was observed once. The chain is built from TRBV4-1 and TRBJ2-3; D gene ambiguous. Germline V lookup: CDR1 MGHRA, CDR2 YSYEKL. Trimming left V 0 bases short and J 5 bases short, with 12 bases between. The CDR3 contains 15 residues. The CDR3 region has the DNA TGCGCCAGCAGCCAAGAGGGCGCGGAGTTAGATACGCAGTATTTT. Protein sequence: CASSQEGAELDTQYF.

The rearrangement joins TRBV5-1 to TRBJ1-2; the D is unclear. The V gene's germline CDR1 is SGHRS and CDR2 YFSETQ. V lost 0 bases to trimming and J lost 6 bases, with 12 bases between them. This CDR3 comprises 14 residues. CDR3 sequence reads: CASSLESGVNGYTF. In DNA form, the CDR3 reads TGCGCCAGCAGCTTGGAGTCTGGGGTAAATGGCTACACCTTC.

The chain uses TRBV6-6 and TRBJ2-1; a weak D match, TRBD2 (6 bases). Between the trimmed V and J ends, which lost 6 bases and 0 bases, there was a span of 12 bases. The germline V gene has CDR1 MNHNY and CDR2 SVGAGI (reference sequence). CDR3 length: 15 residues. This CDR3 is CASSPGTGSYNEQFF. CDR3 sequence (DNA): TGTGCCAGCAGCCCCGGGACTGGCTCCTACAATGAGCAGTTCTTC.

This clone has a single count. CDR3 residues: CASSLTGVWSNQPQHF. The CDR3 coding sequence is TGTGCCAGCAGCCTGACAGGGGTTTGGAGCAATCAGCCCCAGCATTTT. V and J are TRBV28 and TRBJ1-5, with 8 bases aligning to TRBD1. The ends lost 6 bases at V and 1 base at J; junction bases unmatched: 8. Germline V lookup: CDR1 MDHEN, CDR2 SYDVKM. This CDR3 has 16 residues.

The chain employs TRBV27 and TRBJ2-7, with 8 nucleotides matching TRBD1. Germline values: CDR1 MNHEY, CDR2 SMNVEV (reference sequence). The CDR3 sequence is 14 residues long. Losses at the gene ends were 4 bases for V and 3 bases for J; bases not matched to a gene: 5. CDR3 residues: CASSYDRGRYEQYF. The DNA of the CDR3 is TGTGCCAGCAGTTACGACAGGGGACGCTACGAGCAGTACTTC.

This chain joins TRBV27 and TRBJ1-1; D is uncertain. The CDR3 has 13 amino acids. The V gene lost 6 bases and the J gene lost 0 bases, with 8 bases spanning the gap. Germline CDR1 and CDR2: MNHEY and SMNVEV (reference sequence). As DNA, the CDR3 is TGTGCCAGCAGCGACGTGATGAACACTGAAGCTTTCTTT. Protein product: CASSDVMNTEAFF.

The chain is built from TRBV11-2 and TRBJ2-2; a possible D gene is TRBD1 (6 bases). CDR3 length equals 13 residues. Deletions cut 2 bases from V and 6 bases from J, with 7 bases between. Germline V gene sequence: CDR1 SGHAT, CDR2 FQNNGV. The CDR3 loop reads CASSLQGSGELFF. CDR3 sequence (DNA): TGTGCCAGCAGCTTACAGGGGTCCGGGGAGCTGTTTTTT.